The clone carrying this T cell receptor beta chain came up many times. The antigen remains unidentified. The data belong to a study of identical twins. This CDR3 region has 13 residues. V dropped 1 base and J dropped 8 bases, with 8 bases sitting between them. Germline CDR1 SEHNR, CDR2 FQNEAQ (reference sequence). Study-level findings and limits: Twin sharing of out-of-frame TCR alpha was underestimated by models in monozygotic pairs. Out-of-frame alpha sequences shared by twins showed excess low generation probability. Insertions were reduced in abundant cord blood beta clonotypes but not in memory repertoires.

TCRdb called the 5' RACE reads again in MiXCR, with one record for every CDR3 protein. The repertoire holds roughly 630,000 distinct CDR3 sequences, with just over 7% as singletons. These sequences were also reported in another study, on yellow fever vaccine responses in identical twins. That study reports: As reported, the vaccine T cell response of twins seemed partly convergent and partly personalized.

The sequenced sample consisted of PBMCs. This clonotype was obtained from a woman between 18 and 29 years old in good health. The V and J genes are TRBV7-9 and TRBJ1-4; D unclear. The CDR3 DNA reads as TGTGCCAGCAGCTTAGGTTACGCCGAAAAACTGTTTTTT. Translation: CASSLGYAEKLFF.